Each of the 3 T cell receptor beta chains below was sequenced from the same sample in a study of blood T cell dynamics during melanoma immunotherapy (dated by TCRdb to the early 2020s). The sample's time point, from its label and the paper: pre-treatment baseline. Libraries were built with the immunoSEQ multiplex PCR assay. TCRdb stores this immuneACCESS table with in-frame sequences only. Part of the clones is absent; in the studies checked, under half of the shortfall reflects unresolved V genes, and no reason is known for the rest. The sample table shows 13,000 or so clones, and roughly 86% are seen once. Clones ranked in the top ten supply about 3.7% of the sample. Here the sequenced sample was blood, taken from a patient treated with checkpoint blockade. All receptors come from a human donor with melanoma.

The chain links TRBV5-1 to TRBJ2-1, with D perhaps given as TRBD1 or TRBD2 (5 bases each). Germline V gene sequence: CDR1 SGHRS, CDR2 YFSETQ. The CDR3 spans 14 residues. V was pared by 0 bases and J by 6 bases, with 10 bases between. CDR3: CASSLGRGGNEQFF. CDR3 DNA sequence: TGCGCCAGCAGCTTGGGGCGTGGGGGCAATGAGCAGTTCTTC.

The V gene is TRBV6-5, the J gene TRBJ2-1; 9 bases match TRBD1. Germline V gene data show CDR1 as MNHEY and CDR2 as SVGAGI. With V trimmed by 6 bases and J by 4 bases, 7 bases remained unmatched. The CDR3 totals 15 residues. The CDR3 region is CASRQDRGQYNEQFF. Here the CDR3 DNA reads TGTGCCAGCAGACAGGACAGGGGACAGTACAATGAGCAGTTCTTC.

This chain uses TRBV14 with TRBJ2-7; 11 bases match TRBD1. Germline CDR1 is SGHDN and CDR2 is FVKESK. The CDR3 contains 16 residues. With V trimmed by 4 bases and J by 4 bases, 9 bases remained unmatched. The CDR3 is CASSLRPGTGGYEQYF. As DNA, the CDR3 is TGTGCCAGCAGCCTCCGCCCTGGGACAGGGGGTTACGAGCAGTACTTC.